This entry concerns a single TCR beta chain. This record comes from a study of T cell responses to AZD1222 COVID-19 vaccine. Trimming left V 1 base short and J 5 bases short, with 11 bases between. The germline gives CDR1 GTSNPN, CDR2 SVGIG (reference sequence). The CDR3 loop spans 13 amino acids. Sequenced by immunoSEQ multiplex PCR; TCRdb stores in-frame clones only, minus some. The sample includes more than 85,000 clones, roughly 86% of them seen just once. The chain joins TRBV30 to TRBJ1-1; tentative D call: TRBD1 (5 bases). The sequenced sample was peripheral blood, obtained on day 0 of MenACWY control vaccination. The sequence was obtained from an adult in good health. CDR3 sequence (DNA): TGTGCCTGGAGTGAAGGGGCTGAGACTGAAGCTTTCTTT. Translated, it gives CAWSEGAETEAFF.